Sequencing of this T cell receptor (beta chain) was carried out in a study of cytotoxic CD8 clonotypes in ibrutinib-treated CLL. About this clone itself: Antigen specificity is unknown.

Study outcomes and limitations: Contraction or stability on treatment was seen for public clonotypes, which were uncommon.

Libraries were prepared by immunoSEQ multiplex PCR; TCRdb keeps only in-frame clonotypes and omits some of them. The table has around 310,000 clones, 80% seen once. The TCR originated in a human donor with chronic lymphocytic leukemia. Here the sequenced sample was PBMCs, taken before ibrutinib treatment.

DNA of the CDR3: TGTGCCAGCAGCGCTCGATTAGGGCAGGGATTCGGTCCCGGGGAGCTGTTTTTT. Its translation: CASSARLGQGFGPGELFF. The genes are TRBV9 and TRBJ2-2; possible D gene TRBD1, 5 bases. Trimming took 3 bases from V and 6 from J, leaving 24 bases between them. This CDR3 is built from 18 residues. CDR1 SGDLS and CDR2 YYNGEE come from the germline V gene.